The 8 T cell receptor beta chains presented below share a single source sample, sequenced in a study of glioma-infiltrating T cells after dendritic cell vaccination. Described time point: after dendritic cell vaccination, including at tumor progression/relapse. The protocol was immunoSEQ multiplex PCR, while the TCRdb copy is restricted to in-frame clones and leaves out a portion. This sample has about 46,000 clones, with around 91% found just once. The input for sequencing was blood, taken after dendritic cell vaccination. The receptors come from a human donor with glioblastoma.

The V call is TRBV29-1, the J call TRBJ2-7; 7 bases are shared with TRBD1. The CDR3 is made up of 12 amino acids. V shed 5 bases and J 6 bases; nucleotides not matched to a gene: 7. The germline CDR1 and CDR2 sequences are SQVTM and ANQGSEA. CDR3 nucleotides: TGCAGCGTTAATGCAGGGGGTGGCGAGCAGTACTTC. Amino acids: CSVNAGGGEQYF.

This chain links TRBV9 with TRBJ2-4; D perhaps matches TRBD1 (5 bases). The germline gives CDR1 SGDLS, CDR2 YYNGEE. This CDR3 region has 15 residues. Trimming stripped 5 bases from V and 7 bases from J, with 19 bases between. The CDR3 sequence is CASSIYGAIGNIQYF. The DNA for the CDR3 is TGTGCCAGCAGTATCTATGGGGCGATTGGGAACATTCAGTACTTC.

V gene TRBV18 combines with J gene TRBJ2-7; 12 bases line up with TRBD2. CDR3 length equals 15 residues. The germline V gene has CDR1 KGHSH and CDR2 LQKENI. V dropped 6 bases and J dropped 3; count of bases not matched to a gene: 6. The CDR3 loop reads CASSRTSGTIYEQYF. The CDR3 DNA sequence: TGTGCCAGCTCGCGGACTAGCGGGACCATCTACGAGCAGTACTTC.

The V and J genes are TRBV7-8 and TRBJ2-2; 8 bases line up with TRBD1. The CDR3 consists of 15 residues. The V gene end was trimmed by 5 bases and the J gene end by 6 bases; junction bases not matched to a gene: 8. Per the germline V gene, CDR1 is SGHVS and CDR2 is FQNEAQ. The CDR3 loop reads CASSLRTGIAGELFF. CDR3 bases: TGTGCCAGCAGCCTTCGGACAGGGATCGCCGGGGAGCTGTTTTTT. Full variable domain (missing parts from reference TRBV7-8 and TRBJ2-2): GAGVSQSPRYKVAKRGQDVALRCDPISGHVSLFWYQQALGQGPEFLTYFQNEAQLDKSGLPSDRFFAERPEGSVSTLKIQRTQQEDSAVYLCASSLRTGIAGELFFGEGSRLTVL.

A single count supports this clone. The gene calls are TRBV28 and TRBJ1-2; D is perhaps TRBD1 (5 bases). V gave up 7 bases and J gave up 4 bases, with 10 bases separating them. This CDR3 comprises 12 residues. Germline CDR1 and CDR2: MDHEN and SYDVKM. The CDR3 sequence is CASISRGYGYTF. The DNA for the CDR3 is TGTGCCAGCATTTCAAGGGGCTATGGCTACACCTTC.

The chain couples TRBV11-2 to TRBJ1-5; D is ambiguous. Deletions cut 0 bases from V and 9 bases from J, with 9 bases between. The CDR3 runs to 13 residues. CDR1 is SGHAT and CDR2 is FQNNGV in the germline V gene. The CDR3 coding sequence is TGTGCCAGCAGCTTAGACCGGGTCGGGCCCCAGCATTTT. Its translation: CASSLDRVGPQHF.

The chain employs TRBV28 and TRBJ2-1; 10 bases agree with TRBD2. The germline gives CDR1 MDHEN, CDR2 SYDVKM. Losses at the gene ends were 4 bases for V and 4 bases for J; bases not matched to a gene: 4. The CDR3 length is 15 residues. Here the CDR3 DNA reads TGTGCCAGCAGTTCTAGCGGGAGTCTATACAATGAGCAGTTCTTC. This translates into CASSSSGSLYNEQFF.

V usage is TRBV19 and J usage is TRBJ2-1; 8 bases are a match to TRBD2. V lost 5 bases to trimming and J lost 1 base; unmatched junction nucleotides: 7. Germline lookup yields CDR1 LNHDA and CDR2 SQIVND (reference sequence). The CDR3 is 16 amino acids. The CDR3 bases are TGTGCCAGTAGTCTCTGGGGACTAGGGTCCTACAATGAGCAGTTCTTC. Protein product: CASSLWGLGSYNEQFF.